This T cell receptor beta chain was obtained from a study of T-cell reconstitution after alpha-beta-depleted transplantation in children. Trimming stripped 10 bases from V and 5 bases from J, with 18 bases between. The CDR3 spans 13 residues. The germline V gene encodes CDR1 MGHDK and CDR2 SYGVNS. This clonotype was seen ten or more times. Unique molecular identifiers featured in how the TCRbeta library was prepared. TCRdb re-derived calls from the PCR reads in MiXCR, one entry per CDR3 protein. The sample lists about 190,000 distinct CDR3 sequences; less than 8% were seen once. This rearrangement joins TRBV25-1 to TRBJ2-7; weak D call: TRBD1 (6 bases). Sample: PBMCs from the stem cell graft donor, taken from the stem cell graft. The TCR comes from a human donor who donated a stem cell graft to a child with Wiskott-Aldrich syndrome. CDR3 coding DNA: TGTGCCACCCAGAGGAACAGGGAAGACGAGCAGTACTTC. Protein: CATQRNREDEQYF.